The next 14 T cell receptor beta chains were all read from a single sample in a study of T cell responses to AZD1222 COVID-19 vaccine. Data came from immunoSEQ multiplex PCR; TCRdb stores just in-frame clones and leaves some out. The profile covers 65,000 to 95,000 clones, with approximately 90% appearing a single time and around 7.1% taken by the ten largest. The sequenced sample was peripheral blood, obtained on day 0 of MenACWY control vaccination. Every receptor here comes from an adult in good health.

CDR3 sequence reads: CASSKGLALETQYF. For the CDR3, the DNA is TGTGCCAGTAGTAAAGGACTAGCGTTAGAGACCCAGTACTTC. This chain connects TRBV19 to TRBJ2-5; 9 nucleotides match TRBD2. V was pared by 4 bases and J by 4 bases, with 4 bases of the junction left unmatched. From germline, CDR1 is LNHDA and CDR2 SQIVND (reference sequence). This CDR3 comprises 14 residues.

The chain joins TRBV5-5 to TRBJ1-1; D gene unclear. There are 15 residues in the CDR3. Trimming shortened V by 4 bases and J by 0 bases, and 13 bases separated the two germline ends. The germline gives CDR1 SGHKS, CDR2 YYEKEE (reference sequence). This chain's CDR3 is CASSLFLILNTEAFF. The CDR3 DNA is TGTGCCAGCAGCCTCTTTCTAATCCTGAACACTGAAGCTTTCTTT.

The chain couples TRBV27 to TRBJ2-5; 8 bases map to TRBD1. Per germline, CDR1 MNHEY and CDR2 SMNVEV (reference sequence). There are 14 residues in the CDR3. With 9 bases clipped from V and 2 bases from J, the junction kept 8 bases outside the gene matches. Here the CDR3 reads CASAKWDRQETQYF. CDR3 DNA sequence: TGTGCCAGTGCTAAATGGGACAGGCAAGAGACCCAGTACTTC.

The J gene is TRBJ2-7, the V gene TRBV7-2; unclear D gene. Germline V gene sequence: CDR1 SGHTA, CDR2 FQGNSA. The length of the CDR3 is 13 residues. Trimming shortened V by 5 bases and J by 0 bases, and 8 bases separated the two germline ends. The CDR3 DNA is TGTGCCAGCAGCACTAAGAGCTCCTACGAGCAGTACTTC. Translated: CASSTKSSYEQYF.

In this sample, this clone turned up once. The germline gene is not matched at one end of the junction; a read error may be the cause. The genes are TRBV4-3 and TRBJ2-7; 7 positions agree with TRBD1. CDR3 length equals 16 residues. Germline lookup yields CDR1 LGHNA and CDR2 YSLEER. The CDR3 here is CASSQDKGQKGYKQYF. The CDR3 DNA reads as TGCGCCAGCAGCCAAGATAAGGGACAGAAAGGCTACAAGCAGTACTTC.

The DNA for the CDR3 is TGTGCCACCAGCAGAGGGCGACCCAGCGGGGACGAGCAGTACTTC. Its translation is CATSRGRPSGDEQYF. This chain links TRBV15 with TRBJ2-7, with 7 bases matching TRBD2. From germline, CDR1 is LNHNV and CDR2 YYDKDF (reference sequence). V shed 1 base and J 5 bases; nucleotides not matched to a gene: 8. This CDR3 has 15 amino acids.

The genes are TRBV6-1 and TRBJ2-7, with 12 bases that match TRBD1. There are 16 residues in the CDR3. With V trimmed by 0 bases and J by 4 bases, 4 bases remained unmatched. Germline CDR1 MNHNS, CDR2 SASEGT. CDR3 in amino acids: CASSEAWDRGLYEQYF. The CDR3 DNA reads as TGTGCCAGCAGTGAAGCTTGGGACAGGGGGCTTTACGAGCAGTACTTC.

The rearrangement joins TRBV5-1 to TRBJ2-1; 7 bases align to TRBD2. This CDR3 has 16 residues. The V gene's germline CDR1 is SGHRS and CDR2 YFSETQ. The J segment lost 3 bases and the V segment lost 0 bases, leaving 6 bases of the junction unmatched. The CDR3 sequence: CASSLDGGSNYNEQFF. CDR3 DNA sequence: TGCGCCAGCAGCTTGGATGGCGGGAGTAACTACAATGAGCAGTTCTTC.

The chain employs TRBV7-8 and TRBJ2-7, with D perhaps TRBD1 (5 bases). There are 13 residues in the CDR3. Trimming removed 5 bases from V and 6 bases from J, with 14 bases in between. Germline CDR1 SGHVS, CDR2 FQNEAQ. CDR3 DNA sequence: TGTGCCAGCAGCGGACACCGACTCTCCGAGCAGTACTTC. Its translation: CASSGHRLSEQYF.

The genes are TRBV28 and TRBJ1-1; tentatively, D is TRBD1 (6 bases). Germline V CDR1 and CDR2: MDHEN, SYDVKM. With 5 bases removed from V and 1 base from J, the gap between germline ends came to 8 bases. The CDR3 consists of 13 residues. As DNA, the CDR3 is TGTGCCAGCAGTAGGGGGGGGAACACTGAAGCTTTCTTT. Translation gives CASSRGGNTEAFF. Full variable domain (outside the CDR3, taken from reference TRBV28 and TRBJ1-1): DVKVTQSSRYLVKRTGEKVFLECVQDMDHENMFWYRQDPGLGLRLIYFSYDVKMKEKGDIPEGYSVSREKKERFSLILESASTNQTSMYLCASSRGGNTEAFFGQGTRLTVV.

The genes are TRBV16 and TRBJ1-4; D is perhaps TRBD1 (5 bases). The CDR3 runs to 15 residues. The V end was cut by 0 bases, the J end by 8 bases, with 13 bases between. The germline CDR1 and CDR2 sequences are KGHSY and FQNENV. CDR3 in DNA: TGTGCCAGCAGCCAATCCGGGCAGGGAAGCGAAAAACTGTTTTTT. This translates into CASSQSGQGSEKLFF.

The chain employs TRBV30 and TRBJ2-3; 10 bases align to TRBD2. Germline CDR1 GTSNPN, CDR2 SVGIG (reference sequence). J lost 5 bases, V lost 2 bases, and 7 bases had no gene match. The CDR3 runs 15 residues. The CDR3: CAWSQAGGRVDTQYF. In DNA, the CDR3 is TGTGCCTGGAGTCAAGCGGGGGGGCGAGTAGATACGCAGTATTTT.

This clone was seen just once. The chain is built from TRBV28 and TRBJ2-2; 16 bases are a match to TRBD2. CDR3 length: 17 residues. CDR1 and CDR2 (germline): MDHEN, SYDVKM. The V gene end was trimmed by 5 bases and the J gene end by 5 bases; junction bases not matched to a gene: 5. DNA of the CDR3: TGTGCCAGCAGTCGGGGACTAGCGGGAGGGCCAACCGGGGAGCTGTTTTTT. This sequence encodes CASSRGLAGGPTGELFF.

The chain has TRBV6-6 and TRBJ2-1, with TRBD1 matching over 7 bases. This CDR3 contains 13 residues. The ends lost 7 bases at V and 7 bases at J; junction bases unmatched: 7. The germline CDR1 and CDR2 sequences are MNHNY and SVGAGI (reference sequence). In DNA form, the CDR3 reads TGTGCCAGCACCCGAGACAGGGTGAATGAGCAGTTCTTC. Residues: CASTRDRVNEQFF.